The 16 T cell receptor beta chains given below trace back to one sample, sequenced in a study of identical twins. TCRdb itself ran the 5' RACE reads through MiXCR, one entry per CDR3 protein. The table shows fewer than 900,000 distinct CDR3 sequences, with about 20% occurring only once. The data also belong to a second study, concerning T cells expressing NK-cell markers.

What was sequenced was PBMCs. These receptors came from a woman under 30 in good health.

This clonotype was seen a few times. This rearrangement joins TRBV28 to TRBJ2-1; D is tentatively TRBD1 or TRBD2 (6 bases each). CDR1 MDHEN and CDR2 SYDVKM come from the germline V gene. The CDR3 totals 15 residues. Between the trimmed V and J ends, which lost 3 bases and 5 bases, there was a span of 14 bases. The CDR3, as DNA: TGTGCCAGCAGTTTGGGGGGCGCGGCGCACAATGAGCAGTTCTTC. It encodes CASSLGGAAHNEQFF.

This clonotype turned up a few times. This chain joins TRBV12-3 or TRBV12-4 and TRBJ1-1, with TRBD1 identical over 8 bases. The CDR3 has 14 amino acids. Trimming at V came to 6 bases and at J to 7 bases, leaving 10 bases not matched to a gene. The CDR3 DNA reads TGTGCCAGCAGCCGACAGGGGTGGGGCTTTGAAGCTTTCTTT. It translates to CASSRQGWGFEAFF.

The rearrangement links TRBV7-2 to TRBJ1-2, with a possible D match to TRBD1 (5 bases). The germline gives CDR1 SGHTA, CDR2 FQGNSA. This CDR3 comprises 14 residues. V was shortened by 5 bases and J by 6 bases, with 16 bases between the two germline ends. CDR3 sequence reads: CASSLGAGENGYTF. The CDR3 DNA sequence: TGTGCCAGCAGCCTCGGGGCGGGGGAAAATGGCTACACCTTC.

In this sample, this clonotype turned up a few times. The CDR3 here is CASSQEGNRGTGELFF. The DNA of the CDR3 is TGTGCCAGCAGCCAAGAGGGGAACAGGGGCACCGGGGAGCTGTTTTTT. This chain joins TRBV4-2 and TRBJ2-2; 7 positions match TRBD1. Germline assignment: CDR1 LGHNA and CDR2 YNFKEQ. The CDR3 runs to 16 residues. With 0 bases clipped from V and 4 bases from J, the junction kept 5 bases outside the gene matches.

This clonotype was observed a handful of times. The germline gene is not matched at one end of the junction; a read error may be the cause. The chain carries TRBV12-3 or TRBV12-4 and TRBJ1-2, with D possibly being TRBD1 (5 bases). CDR3 length: 16 residues. The CDR3 sequence: CASSLAGGSGNYGYTF. The CDR3 DNA sequence: TGTGCCAGCAGCTTAGCGGGGGGATCTGGGAACTATGGCTACACCTTC.

This clonotype has a count of ten or more. This rearrangement joins TRBV6-1 to TRBJ2-3; D is undetermined. Deletions cut 6 bases from V and 6 bases from J, with 13 bases between. The CDR3 sequence is 13 residues long. CDR1 is MNHNS and CDR2 is SASEGT in the germline V gene. This CDR3 reads CASSHGLTDTQYF. The DNA of the CDR3 is TGTGCCAGCAGCCACGGGTTGACGGATACGCAGTATTTT.

This clonotype was recorded a few times. This chain connects TRBV14 to TRBJ2-3, with 11 bases fitting TRBD2. The germline V gene has CDR1 SGHDN and CDR2 FVKESK. After removal of 4 bases from V and 9 bases from J, the junction contained 3 bases not matched to a gene. The CDR3 loop spans 13 amino acids. CDR3 nucleotides: TGTGCCAGCAGCCTCATAGCGGGGGGGACGCAGTATTTT. Translated, it gives CASSLIAGGTQYF. Drawing the rest from reference TRBV14 and TRBJ2-3, the complete variable domain is EAGVTQFPSHSVIEKGQTVTLRCDPISGHDNLYWYRRVMGKEIKFLLHFVKESKQDESGMPNNRFLAERTGGTYSTLKVQPAELEDSGVYFCASSLIAGGTQYFGPGTRLTVL.

The chain joins TRBV29-1 to TRBJ2-1; 7 positions agree with TRBD2. The CDR3 loop spans 16 amino acids. J lost 0 bases, V lost 7 bases, and 12 bases had no gene match. Germline V gene sequence: CDR1 SQVTM, CDR2 ANQGSEA. The CDR3 bases are TGCAGCGCCTGGGGACCTAGCGGTTCCTCCTACAATGAGCAGTTCTTC. Amino acids: CSAWGPSGSSYNEQFF.

This clonotype was seen ten or more times. The chain recombines TRBV3-1 with TRBJ2-3, with TRBD2 identical over 8 bases. The V gene end was trimmed by 3 bases and the J gene end by 10 bases; junction bases not matched to a gene: 12. The CDR3 runs 15 residues. In germline, CDR1 is LGHDT, CDR2 YNNKEL (reference sequence). CDR3 residues: CASSQDGTSGRSQYF. Here the CDR3 DNA reads TGTGCCAGCAGCCAGGACGGGACTAGTGGGAGGTCGCAGTATTTT.

This clonotype appeared a single time. This chain joins TRBV20-1 and TRBJ2-5; possibly TRBD2 for D (5 bases). The CDR3 sequence is 17 residues long. Germline assignment: CDR1 DFQATT and CDR2 SNEGSKA (reference sequence). Trimming removed 0 bases from V and 5 bases from J, with 22 bases in between. The CDR3 DNA sequence: TGCAGTGCTAGAGAGCCCCGGAGGTCCGGGGTCCTCGAGACCCAGTACTTC. Its translation is CSAREPRRSGVLETQYF.

The chain joins TRBV12-3 or TRBV12-4 to TRBJ2-3; TRBD2 might be the D (5 bases). This CDR3 comprises 12 residues. The germline V and J ends were trimmed by 8 bases and 3 bases, with 9 bases remaining between them. CDR3 nucleotides: TGTGCCAGCGGGAGTAATACAGATACGCAGTATTTT. Translating it yields CASGSNTDTQYF.

This clonotype has a count of ten or more. This rearrangement joins TRBV12-3 or TRBV12-4 to TRBJ1-2, with D possibly TRBD1 on 5 matching bases. The length of the CDR3 is 12 residues. The germline V and J ends were trimmed by 5 bases and 11 bases, with 15 bases remaining between them. The DNA for the CDR3 is TGTGCCAGCAGTCCTACAGCAGGGAGTTACACCTTC. This codes for CASSPTAGSYTF.

A few counts support this clonotype. The CDR3 region is CSANPTGEDTEAFF. In DNA form, the CDR3 reads TGCAGTGCCAATCCCACAGGGGAGGACACTGAAGCTTTCTTT. V usage is TRBV20-1 and J usage is TRBJ1-1, with 7 bases that match TRBD1. Germline lookup yields CDR1 DFQATT and CDR2 SNEGSKA (reference sequence). The V and J ends lost 6 bases and 3 bases, in that order; junction bases with no gene match: 10. The CDR3 sequence is 14 residues long.

The rearrangement joins TRBV29-1 to TRBJ2-1; TRBD2 matches 15 bases. Per germline, CDR1 SQVTM and CDR2 ANQGSEA. The V gene end was trimmed by 7 bases and the J gene end by 1 base; junction bases not matched to a gene: 5. The CDR3 is made up of 16 amino acids. The CDR3 bases are TGCAGCGCTAAAGGGACTAGCGGGAGGTCCTACAATGAGCAGTTCTTC. Translated: CSAKGTSGRSYNEQFF.

Only a few counts were recorded for this clonotype. The chain carries TRBV5-6 and TRBJ2-3, with 9 bases matching TRBD1. Trimming cost V 2 bases and J 4 bases; bases outside gene matches: 2. The CDR3 contains 14 residues. Germline V gives CDR1 SGHDT, CDR2 YYEEEE. The CDR3 DNA reads as TGTGCCAGCAGCTTCCGGGACAGGGCAGATACGCAGTATTTT. It is translated as CASSFRDRADTQYF.

This clonotype was seen repeatedly, ten times or more. The rearrangement links TRBV29-1 to TRBJ2-1; 10 positions agree with TRBD2. The trim removed 6 bases at V and 9 bases at J, leaving 11 bases unmatched. The CDR3 totals 14 residues. Germline CDR1 is SQVTM and CDR2 is ANQGSEA. CDR3 nucleotide sequence: TGCAGCGTCTCAAGCGGGAGGGCCATAGGTGAGCAGTTCTTC. Encoded protein: CSVSSGRAIGEQFF.